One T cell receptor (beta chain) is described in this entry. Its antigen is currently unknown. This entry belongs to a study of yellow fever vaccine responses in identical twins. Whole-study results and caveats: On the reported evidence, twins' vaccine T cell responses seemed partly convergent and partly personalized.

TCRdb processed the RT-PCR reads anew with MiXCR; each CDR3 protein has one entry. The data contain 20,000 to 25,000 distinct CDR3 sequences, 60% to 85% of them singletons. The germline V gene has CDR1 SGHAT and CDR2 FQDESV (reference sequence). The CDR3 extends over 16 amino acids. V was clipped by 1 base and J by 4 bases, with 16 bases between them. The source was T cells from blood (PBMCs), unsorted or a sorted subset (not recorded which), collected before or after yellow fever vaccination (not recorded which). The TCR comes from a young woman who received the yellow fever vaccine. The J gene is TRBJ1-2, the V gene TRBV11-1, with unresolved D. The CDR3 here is CASSLETGPSSYGYTF. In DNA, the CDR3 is TGTGCCAGCAGCTTAGAAACCGGACCTTCCAGCTATGGCTACACCTTC.